The 32 T cell receptor beta chains given below trace back to one sample, sequenced in a study of PD-1 blockade in mismatch repair-deficient tumors (dated by TCRdb to the late 2010s). Preparation of the library involved the immunoSEQ multiplex PCR assay. Drawn from immuneACCESS, this table holds only the in-frame rearrangements with V and J called that TCRdb kept. Clones are partly lost; checked studies trace under half to an unresolved V gene and leave the rest unexplained. The sample table shows around 18,000 clones, and 75% to 90% are seen once. Jointly, the top ten make up roughly 1.7% of the sample. The sequencing here drew on PBMCs, taken 22 to 25 weeks after starting pembrolizumab. The receptors stem from an adult with mismatch repair-deficient cancer.

The J gene is TRBJ2-1, the V gene TRBV5-1; 9 positions agree with TRBD2. Germline loops: CDR1 SGHRS, CDR2 YFSETQ. V lost 3 bases to trimming and J lost 2 bases; unmatched junction nucleotides: 6. The CDR3 is made up of 16 amino acids. CDR3 in DNA: TGCGCCAGCAGCTGGTTGGCGGGGGGGGCCTACAATGAGCAGTTCTTC. It codes for CASSWLAGGAYNEQFF.

The chain has TRBV4-2 and TRBJ1-1; D is perhaps TRBD1 (5 bases). Trimming took 1 base from V and 3 from J, leaving 15 bases between them. Germline V lookup: CDR1 LGHNA, CDR2 YNFKEQ. CDR3 size: 16 residues. CDR3 loop: CASSQGFAGKDTEAFF. CDR3 bases: TGTGCCAGCAGCCAAGGATTCGCAGGGAAGGACACTGAAGCTTTCTTT.

This chain joins TRBV4-2 and TRBJ2-1; TRBD2 is a possible D gene (5 bases). V was clipped by 0 bases and J by 4 bases, with 10 bases between them. Germline values: CDR1 LGHNA, CDR2 YNFKEQ. The CDR3 consists of 15 residues. The CDR3 region is CASSQDEGAYNEQFF. The DNA for the CDR3 is TGTGCCAGCAGCCAAGATGAGGGCGCTTACAATGAGCAGTTCTTC.

The chain carries TRBV11-3 and TRBJ1-1, with TRBD1 matching 9 bases. The junction had 2 bases not matched to a gene; V was cut back by 2 bases and J by 1 base. The CDR3 spans 15 residues. CDR1 and CDR2 from the germline V gene are SGHNT and YENEEA. DNA of the CDR3: TGTGCCAGCAGCTTATGGGGACAGGGGAACACTGAAGCTTTCTTT. This translates into CASSLWGQGNTEAFF.

The chain joins TRBV10-3 to TRBJ1-2; D may be TRBD1 (6 bases). V dropped 6 bases and J dropped 0 bases, with 8 bases sitting between them. The CDR3 consists of 13 residues. Germline values: CDR1 ENHRY, CDR2 SYGVKD. The CDR3 sequence: CAIRDRTNYGYTF. In DNA, the CDR3 is TGTGCCATCAGAGACAGGACTAACTATGGCTACACCTTC.

This clone has just one count. The chain couples TRBV6-4 to TRBJ2-2, with 7 bases that match TRBD1. CDR1 MRHNA and CDR2 SNTAGT come from the germline V gene. V gave up 6 bases and J gave up 3 bases; unmatched junction bases: 10. The CDR3 extends over 16 amino acids. The CDR3 sequence: CASSEAGGADTGELFF. CDR3 in DNA: TGTGCCAGCAGCGAAGCAGGGGGAGCTGACACCGGGGAGCTGTTTTTT.

CDR3 DNA: TGTGCCAGCAGCGTTCGAGACATCACAGATACGCAGTATTTT. As protein: CASSVRDITDTQYF. The chain couples TRBV9 to TRBJ2-3; D gene ambiguous. V lost 2 bases, J lost 2 bases, and 9 bases lay in between. CDR1 and CDR2 (germline): SGDLS, YYNGEE. This CDR3 comprises 14 residues.

The chain has TRBV28 and TRBJ2-1; 10 bases line up with TRBD1. This CDR3 contains 18 residues. Germline V lookup: CDR1 MDHEN, CDR2 SYDVKM. The V and J ends lost 5 bases and 8 bases, in that order; junction bases with no gene match: 18. This CDR3 reads CASSAPGQGLVFRDEQFF. CDR3 nucleotide sequence: TGTGCCAGCAGTGCTCCGGGACAGGGGCTCGTTTTTAGGGATGAGCAGTTCTTC.

The DNA for the CDR3 is TGTGCCACCAGCGCACAGGGGTCTGGAAACACCATATATTTT. This codes for CATSAQGSGNTIYF. The chain links TRBV15 to TRBJ1-3; 7 bases line up with TRBD1. Losses at the gene ends were 5 bases for V and 1 base for J; bases not matched to a gene: 2. This CDR3 has 14 amino acids. CDR1 and CDR2 from the germline V gene are LNHNV and YYDKDF (reference sequence).

The genes are TRBV28 and TRBJ1-5; unclear D gene. In germline, CDR1 is MDHEN, CDR2 SYDVKM. The V end lost 6 bases, the J end lost 0 bases, and 6 bases lay between the germline ends. The CDR3 has 13 amino acids. The CDR3 nucleotides read TGTGCCAGCAGGATAGTTAGCAATCAGCCCCAGCATTTT. Its translation: CASRIVSNQPQHF.

The chain recombines TRBV7-2 with TRBJ2-2; tentatively, D is TRBD2 (6 bases). The length of the CDR3 is 16 residues. Germline V gene sequence: CDR1 SGHTA, CDR2 FQGNSA. Trimming stripped 6 bases from V and 0 bases from J, with 14 bases between. In DNA, the CDR3 is TGTGCCAGCAGGGCCTCCGGGACTTCGAACACCGGGGAGCTGTTTTTT. It is translated as CASRASGTSNTGELFF.

This clone is a singleton in its sample. V usage is TRBV9 and J usage is TRBJ2-5, with 11 positions matching TRBD1. The CDR3 spans 16 residues. With V trimmed by 3 bases and J by 5 bases, 9 bases remained unmatched. Germline CDR1 is SGDLS and CDR2 is YYNGEE. CDR3 in amino acids: CASSEVPGQGAETQYF. The CDR3 nucleotides are TGTGCCAGCAGCGAGGTCCCCGGACAGGGGGCGGAGACCCAGTACTTC.

The chain recombines TRBV5-4 with TRBJ1-1; no firm D call. This CDR3 comprises 13 residues. CDR1 is SGHNT, CDR2 YYREEE, per germline (reference sequence). Trimming removed 3 bases at V and 1 base at J, with 7 bases between. The CDR3 sequence is CASSSDWNTEAFF. The CDR3 nucleotides are TGTGCCAGCAGCTCTGACTGGAACACTGAAGCTTTCTTT.

This sequence joins TRBV6-6 and TRBJ1-2; D may be TRBD1 (6 bases). Germline assignment: CDR1 MNHNY and CDR2 SVGAGI (reference sequence). The CDR3 is 16 residues long. Between the trimmed V and J ends, which lost 0 bases and 2 bases, there was a span of 13 bases. The CDR3 here is CASSYSADRANYGYTF. CDR3 nucleotides: TGTGCCAGCAGTTACTCGGCGGACAGAGCGAACTATGGCTACACCTTC.

The genes are TRBV5-6 and TRBJ1-1, with D unclear. The V gene's germline CDR1 is SGHDT and CDR2 YYEEEE. CDR3 length equals 15 residues. V was clipped by 0 bases and J by 1 base, with 10 bases between them. CDR3 residues: CASSLVAVSNTEAFF. The CDR3 nucleotides are TGTGCCAGCAGCTTGGTGGCAGTGTCGAACACTGAAGCTTTCTTT.

The genes are TRBV9 and TRBJ1-1, with 10 bases aligning to TRBD1. The ends lost 0 bases at V and 5 bases at J; junction bases unmatched: 7. The CDR3 consists of 16 residues. From germline, CDR1 is SGDLS and CDR2 YYNGEE. The CDR3 nucleotides read TGTGCCAGCAGCGTAGGTCCGGACAGGGGGGGAACTGAAGCTTTCTTT. Translation: CASSVGPDRGGTEAFF. The variable domain in full, with the rest retrieved from reference TRBV9 and TRBJ1-1, is DSGVTQTPKHLITATGQRVTLRCSPRSGDLSVYWYQQSLDQGLQFLIQYYNGEERAKGNILERFSAQQFPDLHSELNLSSLELGDSALYFCASSVGPDRGGTEAFFGQGTRLTVV.

This chain links TRBV5-4 with TRBJ2-2; D not resolved. The CDR3 runs to 15 residues. Germline V gives CDR1 SGHNT, CDR2 YYREEE (reference sequence). V shed 2 bases and J shed 6 bases, with 14 bases lying between them. As DNA, the CDR3 is TGTGCCAGCAGCTTACTTCAAATGCAGGCCGGGGAGCTGTTTTTT. This gives the protein CASSLLQMQAGELFF.

The J gene is TRBJ2-5, the V gene TRBV5-4; a weak D match, TRBD1 (5 bases). V shed 4 bases and J shed 4 bases, with 14 bases lying between them. This CDR3 spans 14 amino acids. Germline V gene sequence: CDR1 SGHNT, CDR2 YYREEE (reference sequence). This chain's CDR3 is CASSPSWQGETQYF. The CDR3 bases are TGTGCCAGCAGCCCCTCGTGGCAGGGAGAGACCCAGTACTTC.

This chain connects TRBV19 to TRBJ2-3; maybe TRBD2 (5 bases). Trimming shortened V by 3 bases and J by 2 bases, and 15 bases separated the two germline ends. The CDR3 loop spans 16 amino acids. Germline V gene data show CDR1 as LNHDA and CDR2 as SQIVND (reference sequence). The CDR3 sequence: CASSMRAGTYTDTQYF. In DNA, the CDR3 is TGTGCCAGTAGTATGCGGGCGGGTACTTACACAGATACGCAGTATTTT.

The rearrangement links TRBV5-4 to TRBJ2-1, with 10 positions matching TRBD2. With 0 bases clipped from V and 4 bases from J, the junction kept 1 base outside the gene matches. In germline, CDR1 is SGHNT, CDR2 YYREEE (reference sequence). The CDR3 loop spans 15 amino acids. The CDR3 DNA follows: TGTGCCAGCAGCTTGGGAGCGGGAGGGTACAATGAGCAGTTCTTC. Its translation is CASSLGAGGYNEQFF.

The CDR3 DNA reads TGTGCCAGCAGCAAAAGAGCTACTAGCGGGAGAGGCAATGAGCAGTTCTTC. Translating it yields CASSKRATSGRGNEQFF. The V gene is TRBV7-2, the J gene TRBJ2-1, with TRBD2 identical over 11 bases. Per germline, CDR1 SGHTA and CDR2 FQGNSA. Trimming took 5 bases from V and 6 from J; bases not matched to a gene: 12. The CDR3 is 17 residues long.

This rearrangement joins TRBV28 to TRBJ1-2; D is possibly TRBD1 (6 bases). This CDR3 has 15 residues. Germline CDR1 MDHEN, CDR2 SYDVKM. V lost 4 bases and J lost 3, with 15 bases in between. The CDR3 reads CASSSWGGADYGYTF. The CDR3 DNA reads as TGTGCCAGCAGTTCGTGGGGGGGGGCGGACTATGGCTACACCTTC.

This clone was seen a few times. The rearrangement uses TRBV19 and TRBJ2-7; D ambiguous. Germline CDR1 and CDR2: LNHDA and SQIVND (reference sequence). V lost 5 bases to trimming and J lost 3 bases, with 8 bases between them. This CDR3 spans 12 amino acids. The CDR3 DNA reads TGTGCCAGTAGTTATGGCGGCTACGAGCAGTACTTC. Translating gives CASSYGGYEQYF.

The genes are TRBV5-6 and TRBJ2-7, with a tentative D call TRBD2 (5 bases). The CDR3 is 11 residues long. V was clipped by 4 bases and J by 3 bases, with 5 bases between them. Germline values: CDR1 SGHDT, CDR2 YYEEEE. The CDR3 nucleotides read TGTGCCAGCAGCGGGAGCTACGAGCAGTACTTC. This codes for CASSGSYEQYF. Supplemented by reference TRBV5-6 and TRBJ2-7, the full variable domain reads DAGVTQSPTHLIKTRGQQVTLRCSPKSGHDTVSWYQQALGQGPQFIFQYYEEEERQRGNFPDRFSGHQFPNYSSELNVNALLLGDSALYLCASSGSYEQYFGPGTRLTVT.

This chain joins TRBV29-1 and TRBJ2-5; 7 bases map to TRBD2. V lost 4 bases and J lost 1; bases outside the gene matches: 9. The CDR3 runs to 15 residues. Looked up from germline, CDR1 is SQVTM and CDR2 is ANQGSEA. The CDR3 here is CSVGAWGGSQETQYF. CDR3 in DNA: TGCAGCGTTGGGGCTTGGGGGGGATCCCAAGAGACCCAGTACTTC.

The chain is built from TRBV28 and TRBJ2-7; D gene uncertain. Germline V lookup: CDR1 MDHEN, CDR2 SYDVKM. V lost 3 bases to trimming and J lost 1 base, with 4 bases between them. The CDR3 totals 12 residues. The CDR3 DNA reads as TGTGCCAGCAGTTTGAGGTCCTACGAGCAGTACTTC. It translates to CASSLRSYEQYF.

This chain joins TRBV11-2 and TRBJ1-1; the D is unclear. Trimming cost V 3 bases and J 1 base, with 6 bases left between them. The CDR3 length is 13 residues. Germline V gene lookup returns CDR1 SGHAT and CDR2 FQNNGV. The CDR3 loop is CASSFTANTEAFF. DNA for the CDR3: TGTGCCAGCAGCTTCACAGCGAACACTGAAGCTTTCTTT.

The chain uses TRBV23-1 and TRBJ1-2, with a tentative D call TRBD1 (5 bases). TRBV23-1 is an ORF, with its function uncertain. V was pared by 0 bases and J by 5 bases, with 13 bases between. The CDR3 spans 15 residues. The CDR3 loop is CASSQSRAGRYGYTF. As DNA, the CDR3 is TGCGCCAGCAGTCAATCGAGGGCAGGGAGGTATGGCTACACCTTC.

DNA of the CDR3: TGTGCCAGCAGCTTGGGCCGACAGGCGAACCCCTACGAGCAGTACTTC. Protein: CASSLGRQANPYEQYF. The gene calls are TRBV5-4 and TRBJ2-7, with D possibly being TRBD1 (6 bases). V lost 0 bases and J lost 2, with 15 bases in between. CDR1 is SGHNT and CDR2 is YYREEE in the germline V gene (reference sequence). The CDR3 totals 16 residues. Based on the CDR3 plus reference TRBV5-4 and TRBJ2-7, the full variable domain is ETGVTQSPTHLIKTRGQQVTLRCSSQSGHNTVSWYQQALGQGPQFIFQYYREEENGRGNFPPRFSGLQFPNYSSELNVNALELDDSALYLCASSLGRQANPYEQYFGPGTRLTVT.

The rearrangement links TRBV10-3 to TRBJ1-2; TRBD1 matches 7 bases. This CDR3 contains 13 residues. CDR1 is ENHRY and CDR2 is SYGVKD in the germline V gene. Losses at the gene ends were 6 bases for V and 1 base for J; bases not matched to a gene: 2. This CDR3 reads CAISRDSNYGYTF. CDR3 DNA: TGTGCCATCAGCCGGGACAGTAACTATGGCTACACCTTC.

The chain is built from TRBV6-6 and TRBJ2-4; 11 nucleotides line up with TRBD2. CDR1 and CDR2 (germline): MNHNY, SVGAGI (reference sequence). This CDR3 is built from 12 residues. Germline trimming cut 6 bases from V and 8 bases from J; bases unmatched to any gene: 0. The CDR3 nucleotides read TGTGCCAGCAGACTAGCGGGAGACATTCAGTACTTC. Protein: CASRLAGDIQYF.

CDR3 sequence (DNA): TGTGCCAGCTCACCCCGAGAGAGGGTCACTGAAGCTTTCTTT. Protein product: CASSPRERVTEAFF. V is TRBV18 and J is TRBJ1-1; no clear D. This CDR3 contains 14 residues. V was clipped by 3 bases and J by 4 bases, with 12 bases between them. The germline gives CDR1 KGHSH, CDR2 LQKENI.